The clone carrying this T cell receptor (beta chain) was recorded a few times. The sample comes from a study of blood T cell repertoires in COVID-19. Study-level background: COVID-19 samples, acute and convalescent, were from the United States, Italy and Spain. T cells, B-cell-depleted T cells, or PBMCs provided the cDNA or gDNA that served as material.

Authors' data handling: Counts of nucleated cells, estimated from reference gene primer amplification, were obtained. Using immunoSEQ multiplex PCR, the repertoire was profiled, and TCRdb retains in-frame clones only, with some absent. V and J calls and clone size are those listed in that table; D and trimming were worked out from the DNA. The sample consists of about 91,000 clones, over 75% of them appearing once. Germline values: CDR1 SGDLS, CDR2 YYNGEE. The CDR3 consists of 14 residues. V was clipped by 3 bases and J by 3 bases, with 9 bases between them. The material sequenced was peripheral blood. This clonotype originated in a man between 65 and 85 years old with acute or convalescent COVID-19. This chain links TRBV9 with TRBJ1-4; weak D call: TRBD1 (6 bases). CDR3: CASSGQVSNEKLFF. In nucleotides, the CDR3 is TGTGCCAGCAGCGGACAGGTTTCTAATGAAAAACTGTTTTTT.